This T cell receptor (beta chain) appears in the sequencing data of a study of CD8 T cells in Susac syndrome. TCR beta was sequenced from blood CD8+ and CD4+ T cells. Negative isolation yielded CD8+ and CD4+ T cells; FACS enriched TEMRA cells. Of note for this clonotype: Its specificity is unknown.

Points from the study as a whole: Acknowledgment was made by the study that its TCR sequencing and HLA analysis involved a relatively small number of individuals.

The CDR3 has 12 residues. Looked up from germline, CDR1 is SQVTM and CDR2 is ANQGSEA. V lost 4 bases and J 0 bases, leaving 6 bases between the germline ends. Random hexamers primed reverse transcription of about 0.5 to 1 ug RNA. The TCR beta CDR3 was amplified by immunoSEQ multiplex PCR across 54 Vbeta, 13 Jbeta. A single record per CDR3 protein comes from TCRdb applying MiXCR to the immunoSEQ multiplex PCR reads. Here the sample spans about 210,000 distinct CDR3 sequences, approximately 95% being singletons. Source material: CD4+ T cells from PBMCs. This receptor was taken from a human donor with multiple sclerosis. The J gene is TRBJ2-5, the V gene TRBV29-1, with D uncertain. DNA of the CDR3: TGCAGCGTTGCTGGCAACCAAGAGACCCAGTACTTC. Its translation: CSVAGNQETQYF.